These 32 T cell receptor beta chains share one sample of origin, sequenced in a study of blood T cells in healthy people across ages. A second PCR, run for about 7 to 11 cycles, used a sample-barcoded 5' primer plus a J-beta primer mix. TCRdb called the 5' RACE reads again in MiXCR, with one record for every CDR3 protein. In the table there are over 1,200,000 distinct CDR3 sequences, roughly 60% of which are singletons. Sequenced: blood. The receptors were sampled from a man aged 18 to 30 in good health.

V is TRBV6-2 or TRBV6-3 and J is TRBJ2-4; possible D gene TRBD1, 6 bases. There are 16 residues in the CDR3. Germline V gives CDR1 MNHEY, CDR2 SVGEGT. V lost 0 bases and J 2 bases, leaving 11 bases between the germline ends. The CDR3 spells CASSYSLDRTKNIQYF. In DNA form, the CDR3 reads TGTGCCAGCAGTTACTCTCTTGACAGGACCAAAAACATTCAGTACTTC.

The chain employs TRBV12-3 or TRBV12-4 and TRBJ2-1, with 9 bases fitting TRBD2. The CDR3 is 16 residues long. V lost 3 bases and J lost 4; bases outside the gene matches: 7. The CDR3 DNA sequence: TGTGCCAGCAGTTTCATCGCGGGGGGGATGTACAATGAGCAGTTCTTC. Encoded protein: CASSFIAGGMYNEQFF.

The chain is built from TRBV11-2 and TRBJ2-7; D possibly corresponds to TRBD1 (6 bases). The V gene's germline CDR1 is SGHAT and CDR2 FQNNGV. The germline V and J ends were trimmed by 7 bases and 2 bases, with 12 bases remaining between them. There are 13 residues in the CDR3. The CDR3 reads CASTGDGTYEQYF. CDR3 nucleotides: TGTGCCAGCACAGGGGACGGAACCTACGAGCAGTACTTC.

The chain joins TRBV5-1 to TRBJ2-3, with 10 positions matching TRBD2. CDR1 and CDR2 (germline): SGHRS, YFSETQ. The CDR3 totals 17 residues. The V and J ends lost 4 bases and 0 bases, in that order; junction bases with no gene match: 8. The CDR3 is CASSRPGLAESTDTQYF. The CDR3 nucleotides read TGCGCCAGCAGCCGCCCCGGACTAGCGGAAAGCACAGATACGCAGTATTTT.

The chain links TRBV29-1 to TRBJ2-7; no definite D call. This CDR3 is 12 amino acids long. The V gene lost 5 bases and the J gene lost 0 bases, with 8 bases spanning the gap. CDR1 and CDR2 from the germline V gene are SQVTM and ANQGSEA. The CDR3 protein is CSVQTSSYEQYF. The CDR3 nucleotides are TGCAGCGTTCAGACAAGCTCCTACGAGCAGTACTTC.

The genes are TRBV28 and TRBJ2-7; TRBD1 matches 7 bases. The length of the CDR3 is 11 residues. V lost 2 bases, J lost 12 bases, and 4 bases stayed unmatched. Germline V gene lookup returns CDR1 MDHEN and CDR2 SYDVKM. The CDR3 is CASSLVGQWYF. For the CDR3, the DNA is TGTGCCAGCAGTTTAGTGGGACAGTGGTACTTC.

With regard to this clonotype: One junction end disagrees with the germline gene, perhaps due to a read error. The chain carries TRBV5-1 and TRBJ2-3, with 8 bases matching TRBD2. CDR3 size: 15 residues. Germline CDR1 and CDR2: SGHRS and YFSETQ. The CDR3 is CASSLGGLGTDTQYF. The CDR3 DNA sequence: TGTGCCAGCAGCTTAGGGGGACTAGGCACAGATACGCAGTATTTT.

The gene calls are TRBV12-3 or TRBV12-4 and TRBJ2-2, with unresolved D. This CDR3 has 15 amino acids. V lost 3 bases, J lost 0 bases, and 8 bases lay in between. The CDR3 spells CASSFSGANTGELFF. CDR3 coding DNA: TGTGCCAGCAGTTTTAGTGGGGCGAACACCGGGGAGCTGTTTTTT.

The gene calls are TRBV24-1 and TRBJ2-7; perhaps TRBD1 as D (5 bases). This CDR3 region has 13 residues. V lost 7 bases and J lost 5, with 14 bases in between. The germline V gene has CDR1 KGHDR and CDR2 SFDVKD. CDR3 coding DNA: TGTGCCACCAGGTTGCTTCAGGGTGACGAGCAGTACTTC. This encodes CATRLLQGDEQYF.

This clonotype appeared a few times. This chain uses TRBV13 with TRBJ2-7; TRBD1 matches at 8 bases. The length of the CDR3 is 16 residues. Per the germline V gene, CDR1 is PRHDT and CDR2 is FYEKMQ (reference sequence). The J segment lost 2 bases and the V segment lost 5 bases, leaving 11 bases of the junction unmatched. The CDR3 protein is CASSGRQGPSAYEQYF. CDR3 coding DNA: TGTGCCAGCAGCGGGAGACAGGGGCCTTCAGCCTACGAGCAGTACTTC.

The genes are TRBV2 and TRBJ2-3; 12 bases are shared with TRBD1. The trim removed 7 bases at V and 4 bases at J, leaving 6 bases unmatched. This CDR3 has 15 amino acids. CDR1 and CDR2 (germline): SNHLY, FYNNEI. Written as DNA, the CDR3 is TGTGCCAGCACCCGGGGACAGGGGGCTGCAGATACGCAGTATTTT. It yields the protein CASTRGQGAADTQYF.

The chain carries TRBV9 and TRBJ2-5; D possibly corresponds to TRBD1 (5 bases). CDR1 is SGDLS and CDR2 is YYNGEE in the germline V gene. This CDR3 region has 16 residues. Trimming stripped 0 bases from V and 1 base from J, with 13 bases between. CDR3 in amino acids: CASSVAGERGQETQYF. In DNA form, the CDR3 reads TGTGCCAGCAGCGTAGCAGGTGAAAGGGGCCAAGAGACCCAGTACTTC.

This clonotype has more than one count but fewer than ten. This chain connects TRBV29-1 to TRBJ2-7, with 11 bases identical to TRBD2. Germline V gene data show CDR1 as SQVTM and CDR2 as ANQGSEA. The V gene end was trimmed by 7 bases and the J gene end by 3 bases; junction bases not matched to a gene: 5. The CDR3 contains 13 residues. The CDR3 DNA follows: TGCAGCGCTAGACTAGCGGGGTTCTACGAGCAGTACTTC. Its protein product is CSARLAGFYEQYF.

The rearrangement joins TRBV4-1 to TRBJ2-1; TRBD1 matches 7 bases. V gave up 4 bases and J gave up 5 bases; unmatched junction bases: 5. This CDR3 contains 14 residues. Germline V gene data show CDR1 as MGHRA and CDR2 as YSYEKL. This CDR3 reads CASSPATGHNEQFF. The CDR3 DNA is TGCGCCAGCAGCCCAGCGACAGGGCACAATGAGCAGTTCTTC.

This clonotype was counted between two and nine times. The chain combines TRBV25-1 with TRBJ2-1; D may be TRBD1 (6 bases). This CDR3 is built from 14 residues. Germline CDR1 reads MGHDK; CDR2 reads SYGVNS. Trimming removed 6 bases from V and 2 bases from J, with 11 bases in between. The CDR3 loop reads CASRGQSTYNEQFF. CDR3 in DNA: TGTGCCAGCAGAGGACAGAGTACCTACAATGAGCAGTTCTTC.

The chain employs TRBV11-2 and TRBJ2-1; 9 nucleotides agree with TRBD1. Looked up from germline, CDR1 is SGHAT and CDR2 is FQNNGV. V gave up 5 bases and J gave up 6 bases; unmatched junction bases: 8. The CDR3 totals 15 residues. The CDR3 is CASSNAGTGTNEQFF. The CDR3 nucleotides read TGTGCCAGCAGCAATGCCGGGACAGGGACCAATGAGCAGTTCTTC. Drawing the rest from reference TRBV11-2 and TRBJ2-1, the complete variable domain is EAGVAQSPRYKIIEKRQSVAFWCNPISGHATLYWYQQILGQGPKLLIQFQNNGVVDDSQLPKDRFSAERLKGVDSTLKIQPAKLEDSAVYLCASSNAGTGTNEQFFGPGTRLTVL.

A few counts support this clonotype. J is TRBJ2-3 and V is TRBV6-1; 10 nucleotides line up with TRBD2. Germline values: CDR1 MNHNS, CDR2 SASEGT. V trimming: 8 bases; J trimming: 1 base; junction bases outside the gene matches: 6. The CDR3 is 15 amino acids. The CDR3 DNA reads as TGTGCCAGCGGAAGGACTAGCGGCCGCACAGATACGCAGTATTTT. It encodes CASGRTSGRTDTQYF.

This rearrangement joins TRBV20-1 to TRBJ2-5, with TRBD2 matching over 9 bases. Judging by the DNA end, TRBJ2-7 fits better; the J call may be wrong. The CDR3 runs 15 residues. Germline CDR1 and CDR2: DFQATT and SNEGSKA (reference sequence). CDR3 protein: CSARGLSGRFYEQYF. The CDR3 region has the DNA TGCAGTGCTAGGGGACTAAGCGGGAGGTTTTACGAGCAGTACTTC.

To note about this clonotype: The CDR3 ends on some other residue instead of the conserved phenylalanine or tryptophan, so this is likely a read error. V gene TRBV11-2 combines with J gene TRBJ1-6; D gene uncertain. The V gene's germline CDR1 is SGHAT and CDR2 FQNNGV. The CDR3 is 18 amino acids. The CDR3 protein is CASSLPTDWSSYNLPLHL. In DNA, the CDR3 is TGTGCCAGCAGCTTACCTACCGACTGGAGCTCCTATAATTTACCCCTCCACCTT.

The chain carries TRBV5-1 and TRBJ2-7, with 8 positions matching TRBD1. The ends lost 6 bases at V and 0 bases at J; junction bases unmatched: 8. The germline gives CDR1 SGHRS, CDR2 YFSETQ. CDR3 length equals 15 residues. CDR3 in DNA: TGCGCCAGCACTCCCAGGACAGGGAGCTCCTACGAGCAGTACTTC. Amino acids: CASTPRTGSSYEQYF. Together with reference TRBV5-1 and TRBJ2-7, the CDR3 gives the full variable domain: KAGVTQTPRYLIKTRGQQVTLSCSPISGHRSVSWYQQTPGQGLQFLFEYFSETQRNKGNFPGRFSGRQFSNSRSEMNVSTLELGDSALYLCASTPRTGSSYEQYFGPGTRLTVT.

This clonotype has more than one count but fewer than ten. V gene TRBV12-3 or TRBV12-4 combines with J gene TRBJ2-1; TRBD2 matches at 8 bases. CDR3 length equals 15 residues. V lost 2 bases and J lost 2; bases outside the gene matches: 2. DNA for the CDR3: TGTGCCAGCAGTTTAAGCGGGAGTCCCTACAATGAGCAGTTCTTC. Protein product: CASSLSGSPYNEQFF.

The chain has TRBV28 and TRBJ2-5; D is ambiguous. The CDR3 runs to 12 residues. Germline V gene lookup returns CDR1 MDHEN and CDR2 SYDVKM. V dropped 6 bases and J dropped 4 bases, with 9 bases sitting between them. The CDR3 bases are TGTGCCAGCAGACCATCCCTAGAGACCCAGTACTTC. This encodes CASRPSLETQYF.

Turning to this clonotype: Its ends do not fully match the called genes, so a read error is possible. The chain joins TRBV4-1 to TRBJ2-1; maybe TRBD1 (6 bases). This CDR3 contains 15 residues. Germline values: CDR1 MGHRA, CDR2 YSYEKL. In DNA form, the CDR3 reads TGCGCCAGCGGCCAACCGGACAGCATCGGTAATGAGCAGTTCTTC. Its translation: CASGQPDSIGNEQFF.

The chain joins TRBV14 to TRBJ1-5; a possible D gene is TRBD1 (5 bases). V dropped 4 bases and J dropped 9 bases, with 16 bases sitting between them. The CDR3 is made up of 14 amino acids. Germline V gives CDR1 SGHDN, CDR2 FVKESK. CDR3 sequence: CASSRAGTAGPQHF. CDR3 nucleotides: TGTGCCAGCAGCCGTGCAGGGACCGCCGGGCCCCAGCATTTT.

The table lists this clonotype with a few counts. CDR3 amino acids: CSAIVEYSNQPQHF. DNA of the CDR3: TGCAGCGCCATTGTTGAATATAGCAATCAGCCCCAGCATTTT. This rearrangement joins TRBV29-1 to TRBJ1-5; unclear D gene. Looked up from germline, CDR1 is SQVTM and CDR2 is ANQGSEA. The CDR3 sequence is 14 residues long. Trimming cost V 7 bases and J 0 bases, with 13 bases left between them.

The chain combines TRBV4-3 with TRBJ2-1; tentatively, D is TRBD2 (6 bases). Germline V gene sequence: CDR1 LGHNA, CDR2 YSLEER. The CDR3 loop spans 17 amino acids. V was cut by 0 bases and J by 0 bases, with 12 bases left in between. CDR3 sequence: CASSQDMGLSSYNEQFF. In DNA, the CDR3 is TGCGCCAGCAGCCAAGATATGGGACTTAGCTCCTACAATGAGCAGTTCTTC.

The chain links TRBV4-2 to TRBJ2-3; 7 positions match TRBD2. The CDR3 is 14 amino acids. J was trimmed by 4 bases and V by 3 bases; bases with no gene match: 4. Germline V lookup: CDR1 LGHNA, CDR2 YNFKEQ. The CDR3 DNA reads as TGTGCCAGCAGCCAGCGGGACTATTCAGATACGCAGTATTTT. Protein product: CASSQRDYSDTQYF.

The chain is built from TRBV6-1 and TRBJ2-5; 9 bases are shared with TRBD1. Trimming at V came to 10 bases and at J to 4 bases, leaving 10 bases not matched to a gene. Germline V gene lookup returns CDR1 MNHNS and CDR2 SASEGT. CDR3 length: 14 amino acids. The DNA of the CDR3 is TGTGCCATCATAAAACAGGGGGCGGGAGAGACCCAGTACTTC. This translates into CAIIKQGAGETQYF.

The chain links TRBV7-9 to TRBJ1-1; D unclear. The CDR3 is 14 residues long. Deletions cut 1 base from V and 5 bases from J, with 11 bases between. Germline values: CDR1 SEHNR, CDR2 FQNEAQ (reference sequence). CDR3 protein: CASSLESTLTEAFF. The DNA for the CDR3 is TGTGCCAGCAGCTTAGAGTCTACCCTGACTGAAGCTTTCTTT.

This clonotype was seen just once. Germline and junction disagree at one end, which may indicate a read error. The chain has TRBV6-2 or TRBV6-3 and TRBJ1-5; a weak D match, TRBD1 (5 bases). CDR1 is MNHEY, CDR2 SVGEGT, per germline. This CDR3 contains 17 residues. The CDR3 protein is CASGYNLRGNGNQPQHF. The CDR3, as DNA: TGTGCCAGCGGTTACAATCTAAGGGGTAATGGCAATCAGCCCCAGCATTTT.

In DNA, the CDR3 is TGTGCCAGCAGTCCCGGGACCCGATATGGCTACACCTTC. Residues: CASSPGTRYGYTF. The genes are TRBV7-9 and TRBJ1-2, with D possibly matching TRBD1 (5 bases). This CDR3 has 13 residues. Germline values: CDR1 SEHNR, CDR2 FQNEAQ (reference sequence). The V gene lost 6 bases and the J gene lost 5 bases, with 13 bases spanning the gap.

CDR3 sequence: CSATRGASTEAFF. As DNA, the CDR3 is TGCAGTGCCACCCGGGGGGCGAGCACTGAAGCTTTCTTT. The chain combines TRBV20-1 with TRBJ1-1; D is perhaps TRBD1 (6 bases). The CDR3 contains 13 residues. CDR1 and CDR2 (germline): DFQATT, SNEGSKA (reference sequence). Trimming stripped 6 bases from V and 4 bases from J, with 15 bases between.